Here is one T cell receptor beta chain with its context. 60 Vbeta and 13 Jbeta primers were used in PCR. Only in-frame clones appear in the TCRdb table, and some are missing; sequencing was by immunoSEQ multiplex PCR. Its table records approximately 50,000 clones. The sample originates from a study of cytomegalovirus exposure and HLA in healthy donors. Germline V gene data show CDR1 as SGHTA and CDR2 as FQGNSA. The CDR3 runs to 15 residues. V lost 1 base, J lost 7 bases, and 8 bases stayed unmatched. The TCR was taken from a female donor in good health and CMV-seronegative. The chain joins TRBV7-2 to TRBJ2-5, with 8 nucleotides matching TRBD1. The sequenced sample was PBMCs. Here the CDR3 DNA reads TGTGCCAGCAGCTTAGGCCTGGACAGGGCTCCGACCCAGTACTTC. Amino acid sequence: CASSLGLDRAPTQYF.